The following is a TCR beta chain sequence with its context. There are many counts of this clonotype. Its antigen specificity is not known. One base away there is no much larger clone; base qualities are not given. The CDR3 runs 15 amino acids, cysteine and phenylalanine included. Solely the CDR3 DNA is kept, with 45 bases framed from the first base. CDR1 and CDR2, looked up from the germline V gene, are MDHEN and SYDVKM. Trimming costs V 1 base and J 0 bases, and their ends lie 9 bases apart. This entry is derived from a study of T cell repertoires in cytomegalovirus infection (dated by TCRdb to the late 2010s). Context from the whole study: The HLA type of each donor mattered for the analysis, because public TCR beta signatures pointed to carriage of CMV infection along with the matching HLA type.

TCRdb records Illumina HiSeq 1500 as the sequencer. TCRdb took the public reads, trimmed them with fastp at Q25, ran MiXCR for clone calling and kept in-frame beta chains. One record per CDR3 amino acid sequence lists the most common genes and DNA. Present in this sample are 200,000 to 300,000 distinct CDR3 sequences, around 6.4% of which were seen just once. About 6% of the sample lies in the top ten. Overall study results and their limits: In both this cohort and an independent cohort of approximately 350 donors, the cumulative frequency of public TCR beta family members distinguished carriers of CMV infection plus the relevant HLA type. In the ex vivo response, HLA-C-restricted CMV-specific TCR beta clonotypes were dominant, and in two of eight donors the single most frequent clonotype came from this HLA-C-restricted group.

The rearranged chain carries TRBV28 and TRBJ1-1, with TRBD1 perhaps the D gene, on 5 matching bases. This clonotype was obtained from a human donor in good health (CMV status not recorded). Some clones in this sample may be carry-over from other donors' samples. Sequencing used PBMCs. In nucleotides, the sequence is TGTGCCAGCAGTTTATCCGGGGCATTGAACACTGAAGCTTTCTTT. This yields the protein CASSLSGALNTEAFF.